The sequence of this T cell receptor beta chain was determined in a study of cytomegalovirus exposure and HLA in healthy donors. This clone has a handful of counts. Its antigen is as yet unknown. CDR1 MNHNS and CDR2 SASEGT come from the germline V gene. Trimming took 1 base from V and 8 from J, leaving 12 bases between them. The CDR3 length is 13 residues. Separate from the roughly 720-subject first cohort was the approximately 130-subject validation cohort, to which the donors belonged. Data came from immunoSEQ multiplex PCR; TCRdb stores just in-frame clones and leaves some out. The data show some 240,000 clones, 70% to 90% seen once. The study, taken as a whole, reports: In vitro testing confirmed a few CMV-associated chains as specific for CMV antigens. Many donors carried some public TCRs, although rarity characterized most TCR sequences. Researchers catalogued roughly 150 TCR beta chains as cytomegalovirus-associated.

This TCR was sampled from a woman aged 25 to 45 in good health and CMV-seropositive. The chain employs TRBV6-1 and TRBJ2-7; maybe TRBD2 (5 bases). Sequencing was carried out using PBMCs. The CDR3 sequence: CASSEVGPGKQYF. DNA of the CDR3: TGTGCCAGCAGTGAAGTAGGCCCGGGAAAGCAGTACTTC.